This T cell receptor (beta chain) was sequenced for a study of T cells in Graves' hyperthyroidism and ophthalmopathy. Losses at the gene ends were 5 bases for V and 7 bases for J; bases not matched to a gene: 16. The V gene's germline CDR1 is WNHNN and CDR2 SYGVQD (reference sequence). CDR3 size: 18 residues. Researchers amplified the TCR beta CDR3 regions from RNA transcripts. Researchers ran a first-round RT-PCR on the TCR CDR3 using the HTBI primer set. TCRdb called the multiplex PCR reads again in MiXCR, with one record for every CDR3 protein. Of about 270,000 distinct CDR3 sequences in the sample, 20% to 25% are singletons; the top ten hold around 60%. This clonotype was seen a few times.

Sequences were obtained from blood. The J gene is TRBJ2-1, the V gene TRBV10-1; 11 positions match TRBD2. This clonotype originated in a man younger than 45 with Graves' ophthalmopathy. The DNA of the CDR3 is TGCGCCAGCAGTTCGGGGTACTGGGCGACTAGCGGGACGAATGAGCAGTTCTTC. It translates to CASSSGYWATSGTNEQFF.